The 30 T cell receptor beta chains listed next were all sequenced from one sample in a study of shared clonotypes between healthy human individuals (dated by TCRdb to 2019 to 2021). The method was the immunoSEQ multiplex PCR assay. As stored in TCRdb, this immuneACCESS dataset retains in-frame rearrangements with V and J assigned. A fraction of the clones does not appear; measured against another copy, unresolved V genes explain less than half of the discrepancy, and the remainder lacks a known reason. Present in this sample are roughly 1,000,000 clones, about 84% of which were seen just once. The ten largest clones capture about 0.52% of the sample. The sample was memory CD4+ T cells from PBMCs. This specimen's cell subset or site label, interpreted: CD45RA-negative fraction. All receptors come from a man aged 18 to 35 in good health. Some clones in this sample may be carry-over from other donors' samples.

V is TRBV4-2 and J is TRBJ1-5; TRBD1 matches at 7 bases. The CDR3 contains 15 residues. Germline V lookup: CDR1 LGHNA, CDR2 YNFKEQ. The junction had 6 bases not matched to a gene; V was cut back by 0 bases and J by 7 bases. The chain's CDR3 is CASSQEGRGRQPQHF. For the CDR3, the DNA is TGTGCCAGCAGCCAAGAGGGCAGGGGGAGGCAGCCCCAGCATTTT.

The chain has TRBV4-3 and TRBJ2-5; D call uncertain. Germline V gene sequence: CDR1 LGHNA, CDR2 YSLEER. V was shortened by 0 bases and J by 5 bases, with 19 bases between the two germline ends. The CDR3 consists of 17 residues. Written as DNA, the CDR3 is TGCGCCAGCAGCCAAGATTATAGCCGATATCAAGGGGAGACCCAGTACTTC. It specifies CASSQDYSRYQGETQYF.

The chain has TRBV2 and TRBJ2-7; 11 positions agree with TRBD2. Germline V gives CDR1 SNHLY, CDR2 FYNNEI. J gave up 2 bases and V 7 bases, and 7 bases lay outside the gene matches. The CDR3 is made up of 15 amino acids. The CDR3 loop is CASKERTSGPYEQYF. The CDR3, as DNA: TGTGCCAGCAAGGAACGGACTAGCGGGCCCTACGAGCAGTACTTC.

This clone was counted a single time. CDR3 amino acids: CASSESSHSGNTIYF. CDR3 nucleotide sequence: TGTGCCAGCAGTGAGTCGTCCCACTCTGGAAACACCATATATTTT. This chain joins TRBV2 and TRBJ1-3; D not certain. Germline V gene data show CDR1 as SNHLY and CDR2 as FYNNEI. V lost 3 bases, J lost 0 bases, and 9 bases lay in between. The CDR3 runs to 15 residues.

The chain employs TRBV7-2 and TRBJ2-7; a possible D gene is TRBD2 (5 bases). Trimming removed 2 bases at V and 2 bases at J, with 10 bases between. Germline loops: CDR1 SGHTA, CDR2 FQGNSA. This CDR3 has 14 residues. The CDR3 loop is CASSLRTPPYEQYF. In DNA form, the CDR3 reads TGTGCCAGCAGCTTAAGGACTCCTCCCTACGAGCAGTACTTC.

The chain links TRBV7-2 to TRBJ2-5, with 12 bases matching TRBD2. Trimming at V came to 5 bases and at J to 2 bases, leaving 6 bases not matched to a gene. Germline CDR1 and CDR2: SGHTA and FQGNSA. CDR3 size: 16 residues. The CDR3 coding sequence is TGTGCCAGCAGCCTAAGACTAGCGGGAGTACAAGAGACCCAGTACTTC. Protein: CASSLRLAGVQETQYF.

This clone was counted ten times or more. The chain combines TRBV5-4 with TRBJ1-5; D unclear. Germline-derived CDR1 and CDR2 are SGHNT and YYREEE (reference sequence). With 1 base removed from V and 5 bases from J, the gap between germline ends came to 13 bases. This CDR3 spans 15 amino acids. The CDR3 region has the DNA TGTGCCAGCAGCTTGATTTGGGGTCTACATCAGCCCCAGCATTTT. It encodes CASSLIWGLHQPQHF.

This clone was seen more than once but under ten times. CDR3 loop: CASSIGTASDYTF. The DNA of the CDR3 is TGCGCCAGCAGCATAGGGACAGCGTCCGACTACACCTTC. This chain uses TRBV5-1 with TRBJ1-2, with 7 bases aligning to TRBD1. Germline CDR1 reads SGHRS; CDR2 reads YFSETQ. With 4 bases clipped from V and 10 bases from J, the junction kept 10 bases outside the gene matches. The CDR3 is 13 amino acids.

Points on this clone: This specimen includes other DNA sequences encoding the same CDR3. This chain links TRBV6-5 with TRBJ2-4; no clear D. V lost 2 bases and J lost 7, with 3 bases in between. CDR1 MNHEY and CDR2 SVGAGI come from the germline V gene. This CDR3 comprises 11 residues. CDR3 in DNA: TGTGCCAGCAGTTACGGCAACATTCAGTACTTC. Its protein is CASSYGNIQYF.

V gene TRBV29-1 combines with J gene TRBJ2-3; D possibly uses TRBD1 or TRBD2 (5 bases each). With 6 bases removed from V and 0 bases from J, the gap between germline ends came to 16 bases. Germline loops: CDR1 SQVTM, CDR2 ANQGSEA. The CDR3 sequence is 15 residues long. This chain's CDR3 is CSVQAGRVSTDTQYF. CDR3 DNA sequence: TGCAGCGTCCAAGCAGGGCGGGTGAGCACAGATACGCAGTATTTT.

J is TRBJ1-1 and V is TRBV7-9, with D tentatively TRBD1 (5 bases). V lost 5 bases and J lost 2, with 15 bases in between. Germline lookup yields CDR1 SEHNR and CDR2 FQNEAQ (reference sequence). The CDR3 has 15 residues. The CDR3 DNA reads as TGTGCCAGCAGCCTGCTATGGGGGGTAAACACTGAAGCTTTCTTT. This encodes CASSLLWGVNTEAFF.

This clone was counted only a few times. The chain joins TRBV5-1 to TRBJ2-7; D unresolved. V shed 5 bases and J shed 0 bases, with 15 bases lying between them. Looked up from germline, CDR1 is SGHRS and CDR2 is YFSETQ. CDR3 size: 15 residues. The CDR3 DNA reads as TGCGCCAGCAGTCTTCACGGTCTCCCCTCCTACGAGCAGTACTTC. The encoded protein is CASSLHGLPSYEQYF.

The chain couples TRBV11-2 to TRBJ2-4, with 10 bases lining up with TRBD1. This CDR3 is built from 17 residues. The V gene end was trimmed by 5 bases and the J gene end by 0 bases; junction bases not matched to a gene: 7. Germline V gene data show CDR1 as SGHAT and CDR2 as FQNNGV. Here the CDR3 DNA reads TGTGCCAGCAGCCCGACCGGGACAGGGGTAGCCAAAAACATTCAGTACTTC. It translates to CASSPTGTGVAKNIQYF.

This clone was picked up one time. The gene calls are TRBV7-2 and TRBJ1-5; 10 bases match TRBD1. The CDR3 has 15 residues. Germline loops: CDR1 SGHTA, CDR2 FQGNSA. V was clipped by 5 bases and J by 6 bases; unmatched bases: 7. The CDR3 region has the DNA TGTGCCAGCAGCGCCAGACAGGGGGCGGGTCAGCCCCAGCATTTT. It codes for CASSARQGAGQPQHF.

In DNA form, the CDR3 reads TGCGCCAGCAGCTTGCTTGGGGGGAGCAATCAGCCCCAGCATTTT. It is translated as CASSLLGGSNQPQHF. The V gene is TRBV5-1, the J gene TRBJ1-5; D is possibly TRBD1 (5 bases). Per germline, CDR1 SGHRS and CDR2 YFSETQ. The CDR3 extends over 15 amino acids. V was clipped by 1 base and J by 1 base, with 9 bases between them.

This clone was seen a handful of times. V and J are TRBV28 and TRBJ2-7, with 7 bases matching TRBD1. Germline CDR1 and CDR2: MDHEN and SYDVKM. The V and J ends lost 6 bases and 0 bases, in that order; junction bases with no gene match: 8. The CDR3 length is 15 residues. Written as DNA, the CDR3 is TGTGCCAGCAGGGCCACAGGGGCGTTCTCCTACGAGCAGTACTTC. This sequence encodes CASRATGAFSYEQYF.

V gene TRBV28 combines with J gene TRBJ2-7; 10 nucleotides match TRBD1. After removal of 2 bases from V and 5 bases from J, the junction contained 0 bases not matched to a gene. The CDR3 sequence is 13 residues long. In germline, CDR1 is MDHEN, CDR2 SYDVKM. CDR3 sequence (DNA): TGTGCCAGCAGTTTAGGGACAGGGGACGAGCAGTACTTC. Protein: CASSLGTGDEQYF.

This clone was counted once. J is TRBJ2-7 and V is TRBV6-6; D gene unclear. The CDR3 is 14 residues long. The germline V gene encodes CDR1 MNHNY and CDR2 SVGAGI (reference sequence). Trimming shortened V by 4 bases and J by 2 bases, and 12 bases separated the two germline ends. In DNA, the CDR3 is TGTGCCAGCAGTTTAGGCATCACCCCCTACGAGCAGTACTTC. Translation: CASSLGITPYEQYF.

The chain's CDR3 is CAWSVGYSNQPQHF. CDR3 in DNA: TGTGCCTGGAGTGTAGGGTATAGCAATCAGCCCCAGCATTTT. The genes are TRBV30 and TRBJ1-5; D ambiguous. Germline CDR1 and CDR2: GTSNPN and SVGIG (reference sequence). This CDR3 is built from 14 residues. The V end was cut by 0 bases, the J end by 0 bases, with 6 bases between.

This clone was seen more than once but under ten times. The CDR3 loop is CASSAGRNYEQYF. The CDR3, as DNA: TGCGCCAGCAGCGCCGGACGAAACTACGAGCAGTACTTC. The chain couples TRBV5-1 to TRBJ2-7; no reliable D call. The CDR3 consists of 13 residues. V was pared by 4 bases and J by 3 bases, with 11 bases between. CDR1 SGHRS and CDR2 YFSETQ come from the germline V gene.

The V and J genes are TRBV5-1 and TRBJ2-1, with 10 nucleotides matching TRBD2. Germline V gene sequence: CDR1 SGHRS, CDR2 YFSETQ. V was pared by 3 bases and J by 6 bases, with 12 bases of the junction left unmatched. CDR3 size: 17 residues. As DNA, the CDR3 is TGCGCCAGCAGCTCACGGACTAGCGGCCACGGGGGCAATGAGCAGTTCTTC. This sequence encodes CASSSRTSGHGGNEQFF.

This chain uses TRBV7-9 with TRBJ2-7, with D tentatively TRBD2 (5 bases). V was shortened by 5 bases and J by 4 bases, with 15 bases between the two germline ends. Germline-derived CDR1 and CDR2 are SEHNR and FQNEAQ (reference sequence). The CDR3 has 14 residues. The CDR3 nucleotides are TGTGCCAGCAGCAGCGGCCCCTTATTATACGAGCAGTACTTC. As protein: CASSSGPLLYEQYF. The full variable domain, its missing parts supplied by reference TRBV7-9 and TRBJ2-7, is DTGVSQNPRHKITKRGQNVTFRCDPISEHNRLYWYRQTLGQGPEFLTYFQNEAQLEKSRLLSDRFSAERPKGSFSTLEIQRTEQGDSAMYLCASSSGPLLYEQYFGPGTRLTVT.

The rearrangement links TRBV9 to TRBJ1-5; perhaps TRBD1 as D (5 bases). CDR1 SGDLS and CDR2 YYNGEE come from the germline V gene. The CDR3 has 15 residues. V lost 4 bases to trimming and J lost 8 bases, with 19 bases between them. CDR3 loop: CASSQGPTASEPQHF. Written as DNA, the CDR3 is TGTGCCAGCAGCCAAGGGCCGACAGCCTCTGAGCCCCAGCATTTT.

The V and J genes are TRBV6-1 and TRBJ2-2, with TRBD2 matching over 10 bases. With V trimmed by 2 bases and J by 5 bases, 2 bases remained unmatched. Germline V lookup: CDR1 MNHNS, CDR2 SASEGT. There are 15 residues in the CDR3. The CDR3 reads CASSELAGVTGELFF. The CDR3 region has the DNA TGTGCCAGCAGTGAACTAGCGGGAGTAACCGGGGAGCTGTTTTTT.

The chain links TRBV5-1 to TRBJ2-7; D is perhaps TRBD1 or TRBD2 (6 bases each). The germline CDR1 and CDR2 sequences are SGHRS and YFSETQ. The length of the CDR3 is 13 residues. V was pared by 4 bases and J by 9 bases, with 17 bases between. CDR3 nucleotide sequence: TGCGCCAGCAGCCTCGAAGGGGGAGGCGTGCAGTACTTC. Residues: CASSLEGGGVQYF. Full variable domain (remainder filled in from reference TRBV5-1 and TRBJ2-7): KAGVTQTPRYLIKTRGQQVTLSCSPISGHRSVSWYQQTPGQGLQFLFEYFSETQRNKGNFPGRFSGRQFSNSRSEMNVSTLELGDSALYLCASSLEGGGVQYFGPGTRLTVT.

The chain links TRBV5-1 to TRBJ2-7; 11 bases map to TRBD2. Trimming removed 0 bases from V and 6 bases from J; junction bases left unmatched: 5. CDR3 length: 15 amino acids. Germline V gene lookup returns CDR1 SGHRS and CDR2 YFSETQ. CDR3 residues: CASSLVLAGGREQYF. The CDR3 bases are TGCGCCAGCAGCTTGGTGCTAGCGGGAGGACGCGAGCAGTACTTC. Complete variable domain (other parts from reference TRBV5-1 and TRBJ2-7): KAGVTQTPRYLIKTRGQQVTLSCSPISGHRSVSWYQQTPGQGLQFLFEYFSETQRNKGNFPGRFSGRQFSNSRSEMNVSTLELGDSALYLCASSLVLAGGREQYFGPGTRLTVT.

The chain recombines TRBV28 with TRBJ2-6, with D hard to call. The CDR3 length is 16 residues. Germline V gene lookup returns CDR1 MDHEN and CDR2 SYDVKM. V lost 4 bases, J lost 1 base, and 11 bases lay in between. The CDR3 nucleotides read TGTGCCAGCAGTTCCCCAAAGGAGTCTGGGGCCAACGTCCTGACTTTC. Its protein is CASSSPKESGANVLTF.

V gene TRBV7-8 combines with J gene TRBJ2-4, with TRBD1 matching 7 bases. Per germline, CDR1 SGHVS and CDR2 FQNEAQ. V lost 5 bases, J lost 7 bases, and 8 bases stayed unmatched. This CDR3 has 14 residues. The chain's CDR3 is CASSPGWDSNIQYF. The CDR3 DNA reads as TGTGCCAGCAGCCCGGGATGGGACAGTAACATTCAGTACTTC.

As DNA, the CDR3 is TGTGCCAGCTCACCACGACAGGGAGGGAACACTGAAGCTTTCTTT. Amino acid sequence: CASSPRQGGNTEAFF. V usage is TRBV18 and J usage is TRBJ1-1; the match to TRBD1 covers 7 bases. The germline CDR1 and CDR2 sequences are KGHSH and LQKENI. V shed 1 base, J shed 1 base, and the junction held 3 bases outside the gene matches. The CDR3 loop spans 15 amino acids.

This sequence joins TRBV5-1 and TRBJ2-5; TRBD2 is a possible D gene (5 bases). Per germline, CDR1 SGHRS and CDR2 YFSETQ. The CDR3 has 14 residues. Deletions cut 4 bases from V and 0 bases from J, with 10 bases between. CDR3 in DNA: TGCGCCAGCAGCGAAACTAGAAACCAAGAGACCCAGTACTTC. It is translated as CASSETRNQETQYF.